This T cell receptor (beta chain) was obtained from a study of blood T cell repertoires in COVID-19. Study context: Some COVID-19 samples were acute and others convalescent; all came from the United States, Italy and Spain.

Cohorts were determined from participant-reported clinical history. Recovered status applied to Cohort 3 donors who had two consecutive negative PCRs. It also applied to those with clearance or with symptom resolution. J was trimmed by 2 bases and V by 6 bases; bases with no gene match: 4. The CDR3 consists of 16 residues. The germline V gene encodes CDR1 LGHNT and CDR2 FRNRAP. Study processing details: Estimation of nucleated cell counts relied on the amplification of reference gene primers. Sequenced by immunoSEQ multiplex PCR; TCRdb stores in-frame clones only, minus some. From that table come the V and J calls and clone size; the DNA was used to work out D and trimming. The sample contains 220,000 or so clones, 82% of which appear only once.

The sequence was obtained from a woman in her sixties who had recovered from COVID-19. The gene calls are TRBV12-5 and TRBJ2-2; 12 bases are a match to TRBD2. The sample comprised PBMCs or T cells enriched from blood (not recorded which). CDR3 amino acids: CASGQGLAGNTGELFF. The CDR3 DNA is TGTGCTAGTGGGCAAGGACTAGCGGGAAACACCGGGGAGCTGTTTTTT. The complete variable domain, with remaining parts taken from reference TRBV12-5 and TRBJ2-2, reads DARVTQTPRHKVTEMGQEVTMRCQPILGHNTVFWYRQTMMQGLELLAYFRNRAPLDDSGMPKDRFSAEMPDATLATLKIQPSEPRDSAVYFCASGQGLAGNTGELFFGEGSRLTVL.